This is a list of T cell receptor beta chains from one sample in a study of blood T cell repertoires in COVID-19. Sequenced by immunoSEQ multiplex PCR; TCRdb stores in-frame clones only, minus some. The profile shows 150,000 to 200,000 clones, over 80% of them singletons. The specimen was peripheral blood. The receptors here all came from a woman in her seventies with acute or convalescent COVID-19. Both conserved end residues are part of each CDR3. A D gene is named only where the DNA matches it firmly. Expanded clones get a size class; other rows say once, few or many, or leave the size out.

CDR3 protein: CASSRGSGSNSPLHF
CDR3 DNA: TGTGCCAGCAGCCGCGGGTCGGGGAGTAATTCACCCCTCCACTTT
D gene: -
clone size: once
J gene: TRBJ1-6
V gene: TRBV7-2

CDR3 protein: CAWSAGTGGWSNEKLFF
CDR3 DNA: TGTGCCTGGAGCGCCGGGACAGGGGGGTGGTCTAATGAAAAACTGTTTTTT
D gene: TRBD1
clone size: -
J gene: TRBJ1-4
V gene: TRBV30

CDR3 protein: CATSGTPLAGVETQYF
CDR3 DNA: TGTGCCACCAGTGGGACCCCTCTAGCGGGAGTAGAGACCCAGTACTTC
D gene: TRBD2
clone size: -
J gene: TRBJ2-5
V gene: TRBV24-1

CDR3 protein: CASSLRGGYYEQYF
CDR3 DNA: TGTGCCAGCAGCTTACGAGGAGGGTACTACGAGCAGTACTTC
D gene: -
clone size: -
J gene: TRBJ2-7
V gene: TRBV11-3

CDR3 protein: CASSLDTGRGYEQYF
CDR3 DNA: TGTGCCAGCAGCCTCGATACAGGGAGGGGCTACGAGCAGTACTTC
D gene: -
clone size: -
J gene: TRBJ2-7
V gene: TRBV4-2

CDR3 protein: CASSSGGGGPYEQYF
CDR3 DNA: TGTGCCAGCAGCTCCGGCGGCGGGGGGCCCTACGAGCAGTACTTC
D gene: TRBD2
clone size: -
J gene: TRBJ2-7
V gene: TRBV11-3

CDR3 protein: CASSLSTGGSYGYTF
CDR3 DNA: TGTGCCAGCAGTCTAAGTACAGGGGGGAGCTATGGCTACACCTTC
D gene: TRBD1
clone size: -
J gene: TRBJ1-2
V gene: TRBV28

CDR3 protein: CASSFPSRGEGGNTIYF
CDR3 DNA: TGTGCCAGCAGCTTCCCCTCACGGGGGGAGGGTGGAAACACCATATATTTT
D gene: -
clone size: -
J gene: TRBJ1-3
V gene: TRBV7-9

CDR3 protein: CASAQGGPYGYTF
CDR3 DNA: TGTGCCAGCGCCCAAGGGGGTCCCTATGGCTACACCTTC
D gene: -
clone size: -
J gene: TRBJ1-2
V gene: TRBV6-5

CDR3 protein: CASSLGERGGTDTQYF
CDR3 DNA: TGTGCCAGCAGCTTAGGCGAGAGGGGGGGAACAGATACGCAGTATTTT
D gene: -
clone size: once
J gene: TRBJ2-3
V gene: TRBV7-2

CDR3 protein: CASSLSGIPGNTIYF
CDR3 DNA: TGTGCCAGCAGTTTATCGGGTATTCCCGGAAACACCATATATTTT
D gene: -
clone size: -
J gene: TRBJ1-3
V gene: TRBV28

CDR3 protein: CASSQISGDADTQYF
CDR3 DNA: TGCGCCAGCAGCCAGATTAGCGGGGATGCAGATACGCAGTATTTT
D gene: TRBD2
clone size: -
J gene: TRBJ2-3
V gene: TRBV4-1

CDR3 protein: CASSLARGGVTDTQYF
CDR3 DNA: TGCGCCAGCAGCTTGGCCCGGGGAGGGGTCACAGATACGCAGTATTTT
D gene: TRBD2
clone size: -
J gene: TRBJ2-3
V gene: TRBV5-1

CDR3 protein: CATSDAGTGRDNEQFF
CDR3 DNA: TGTGCCACCAGTGATGCCGGGACAGGGAGAGACAATGAGCAGTTCTTC
D gene: TRBD1
clone size: -
J gene: TRBJ2-1
V gene: TRBV24-1

CDR3 protein: CASSPGGSKETQYF
CDR3 DNA: TGCGCCAGCAGCCCAGGGGGGTCAAAAGAGACCCAGTACTTC
D gene: -
clone size: -
J gene: TRBJ2-5
V gene: TRBV5-1

CDR3 protein: CASSLISSGGAETQYF
CDR3 DNA: TGTGCCAGCAGCCTCATCTCCAGCGGGGGGGCGGAGACCCAGTACTTC
D gene: TRBD2
clone size: -
J gene: TRBJ2-5
V gene: TRBV3-1/TRBV3-2

CDR3 protein: CAIAEGVSDTQYF
CDR3 DNA: TGTGCCATTGCCGAAGGGGTATCAGATACGCAGTATTTT
D gene: -
clone size: -
J gene: TRBJ2-3
V gene: TRBV10-3

CDR3 protein: CAITQDRGAEAFF
CDR3 DNA: TGTGCCATCACCCAGGACAGGGGCGCTGAAGCTTTCTTT
D gene: TRBD1
clone size: -
J gene: TRBJ1-1
V gene: TRBV10-3

CDR3 protein: CASSYHEDTYGYTF
CDR3 DNA: TGTGCCAGCAGTTACCACGAGGACACTTATGGCTACACCTTC
D gene: -
clone size: -
J gene: TRBJ1-2
V gene: TRBV6-5

CDR3 protein: CASSLAGSYNEQFF
CDR3 DNA: TGTGCCAGCAGCTTAGCAGGCTCCTACAATGAGCAGTTCTTC
D gene: -
clone size: -
J gene: TRBJ2-1
V gene: TRBV11-3

CDR3 protein: CASSSSGSRSYEQYF
CDR3 DNA: -
D gene: -
clone size: -
J gene: TRBJ2-7
V gene: TRBV7-2

CDR3 protein: CASSITGTFPNTEAFF
CDR3 DNA: TGTGCCAGTAGTATCACTGGGACTTTCCCGAACACTGAAGCTTTCTTT
D gene: -
clone size: -
J gene: TRBJ1-1
V gene: TRBV19

CDR3 protein: CASSLDGTTEAFF
CDR3 DNA: TGTGCCAGCAGCTTGGACGGGACAACTGAAGCTTTCTTT
D gene: -
clone size: -
J gene: TRBJ1-1
V gene: TRBV5-4

CDR3 protein: CASSQEGVRGFYYGYTF
CDR3 DNA: TGTGCCAGCAGCCAAGAAGGTGTCAGGGGTTTTTACTATGGCTACACCTTC
D gene: -
clone size: -
J gene: TRBJ1-2
V gene: TRBV3-1/TRBV3-2

CDR3 protein: CAIRGTSGATGELFF
CDR3 DNA: TGTGCCATCAGAGGGACTAGCGGGGCCACCGGGGAGCTGTTTTTT
D gene: TRBD2
clone size: once
J gene: TRBJ2-2
V gene: TRBV10-3

CDR3 protein: CARSDLQGSGNTIYF
CDR3 DNA: TGTGCCAGAAGCGACCTACAGGGGTCTGGAAACACCATATATTTT
D gene: TRBD1
clone size: -
J gene: TRBJ1-3
V gene: TRBV5-3

CDR3 protein: CASSQGRGGSSGNTIYF
CDR3 DNA: TGCGCCAGCAGCCAAGGCCGTGGGGGCAGCTCTGGAAACACCATATATTTT
D gene: -
clone size: -
J gene: TRBJ1-3
V gene: TRBV4-1

CDR3 protein: CASSSGGPYTF
CDR3 DNA: TGTGCCAGCAGCTCCGGGGGACCCTACACCTTC
D gene: -
clone size: -
J gene: TRBJ1-2
V gene: TRBV3-1/TRBV3-2

CDR3 protein: CASSWGTGDSEQFF
CDR3 DNA: TGCGCCAGCAGCTGGGGGACAGGGGACAGTGAGCAGTTCTTC
D gene: TRBD1
clone size: -
J gene: TRBJ2-1
V gene: TRBV5-1

CDR3 protein: CASSISLARGGTQYF
CDR3 DNA: TGTGCCAGTAGTATAAGCCTGGCACGCGGCGGGACCCAGTACTTC
D gene: -
clone size: -
J gene: TRBJ2-5
V gene: TRBV19

CDR3 protein: CATPGQGLTEAFF
CDR3 DNA: TGTGCCACCCCAGGACAGGGTCTCACTGAAGCTTTCTTT
D gene: TRBD1
clone size: once
J gene: TRBJ1-1
V gene: TRBV6-5

CDR3 protein: CASSLDGAGGAYEQYF
CDR3 DNA: TGTGCCAGCAGCTTGGATGGGGCGGGAGGTGCCTACGAGCAGTACTTC
D gene: TRBD2
clone size: -
J gene: TRBJ2-7
V gene: TRBV5-4

CDR3 protein: CASSGARGSSYNEQFF
CDR3 DNA: TGTGCCAGCAGTGGGGCTCGGGGGAGCTCCTACAATGAGCAGTTCTTC
D gene: -
clone size: -
J gene: TRBJ2-1
V gene: TRBV6-1

CDR3 protein: CASTRTANEKLFF
CDR3 DNA: TGTGCCAGCACTAGGACAGCTAATGAAAAACTGTTTTTT
D gene: -
clone size: few
J gene: TRBJ1-4
V gene: TRBV6-5

CDR3 protein: CASSPYLQGNTEAFF
CDR3 DNA: TGTGCCAGCTCACCATATCTCCAGGGAAACACTGAAGCTTTCTTT
D gene: -
clone size: -
J gene: TRBJ1-1
V gene: TRBV18

CDR3 protein: CASSFKGGETQYF
CDR3 DNA: TGTGCCAGCAGTTTTAAAGGGGGTGAGACCCAGTACTTC
D gene: -
clone size: once
J gene: TRBJ2-5
V gene: TRBV12-3/TRBV12-4

CDR3 protein: CASSPTERIGNTEAFF
CDR3 DNA: TGTGCCAGCTCACCGACAGAGAGGATAGGGAATACTGAAGCTTTCTTT
D gene: -
clone size: few
J gene: TRBJ1-1
V gene: TRBV18

CDR3 protein: CASSMGQGFGTEAFF
CDR3 DNA: TGTGCCAGTAGTATGGGACAGGGTTTTGGCACTGAAGCTTTCTTT
D gene: TRBD1
clone size: many
J gene: TRBJ1-1
V gene: TRBV19

CDR3 protein: CAISSVGRISSGNTIYF
CDR3 DNA: TGTGCCATCAGTAGTGTTGGCAGGATAAGCTCTGGAAACACCATATATTTT
D gene: -
clone size: once
J gene: TRBJ1-3
V gene: TRBV10-3

CDR3 protein: CASSQTSGNNEQFF
CDR3 DNA: TGCGCCAGCAGCCAAACTAGCGGGAACAATGAGCAGTTCTTC
D gene: TRBD2
clone size: few
J gene: TRBJ2-1
V gene: TRBV4-3

CDR3 protein: CASSPLTTNTEAFF
CDR3 DNA: TGTGCCAGTAGTCCCCTGACTACGAACACTGAAGCTTTCTTT
D gene: -
clone size: once
J gene: TRBJ1-1
V gene: TRBV19